This T cell receptor beta chain is from a study of brain T cells in children with intractable seizures. The time point here: blood from clinic visit 5 months post-surgery; TSC patient then seizure free. Only cases whose brain tissue showed the highest T cell transcript signatures were sequenced. Before surgery, patients took at least one anti-epileptic drug. Study-level findings and limits: Absence of clones before surgery may stem from lower sequencing depth. HCMV serostatus was not known, and viral specificity came from CDR3 similarity only.

Comments on this clone: Its cognate antigen is unknown.

This table comes from immunoSEQ multiplex PCR, and its TCRdb copy is limited to in-frame clones, with some not included. The sample holds 300,000 to 400,000 clones, over 90% seen once. Germline V gene sequence: CDR1 MNHNS, CDR2 SASEGT. The CDR3 runs 14 residues. V dropped 2 bases and J dropped 5; count of bases not matched to a gene: 3. The TCR comes from a boy under two years old with tuberous sclerosis and intractable seizures. The specimen was peripheral blood, collected roughly 5 months after surgery. V is TRBV6-1 and J is TRBJ2-5, with TRBD2 identical over 9 bases. The CDR3 loop is CASSEPTSGETQYF. The CDR3 DNA is TGTGCCAGCAGTGAACCGACTAGCGGTGAGACCCAGTACTTC.